Sequencing of this T cell receptor beta chain was carried out in a study of control samples from healthy donors and cancer patients (dated by TCRdb to the early 2020s). Libraries were built with the immunoSEQ multiplex PCR assay. TCRdb re-hosts the immuneACCESS table, in-frame sequences only. Its copies lack some clones; in the studies checked, an unresolved V gene accounts for under half of them, and the cause for the rest is not known. For this sample there are about 250,000 clones; almost 85% appear just once. Jointly, the top ten make up about 14% of the sample. V drops 2 bases and J drops 5 bases, leaving 12 bases in between. Reading from cysteine to phenylalanine, the CDR3 counts 15 amino acids. The CDR3 DNA has 45 bases and is translated from base 1. CDR1 and CDR2 are read off the germline V gene as MDHEN and SYDVKM. This clone was observed a single time. This receptor's antigen is unknown. No much larger clone exists at a distance of one base, and base qualities are not known.

The receptor was isolated from a woman in her fifties or sixties with lung cancer. The specimen was PBMCs. The sequence is built from TRBV28 and TRBJ1-4, with the D segment identity uncertain. The encoded CDR3 is CASSLGGGSNEKLFF. In nucleotides, the sequence is TGTGCCAGCAGTTTAGGCGGCGGATCCAATGAAAAACTGTTTTTT. Full variable domain (CDR3 extended with the reference TRBV28 and TRBJ1-4 proteins): DVKVTQSSRYLVKRTGEKVFLECVQDMDHENMFWYRQDPGLGLRLIYFSYDVKMKEKGDIPEGYSVSREKKERFSLILESASTNQTSMYLCASSLGGGSNEKLFFGSGTQLSVL.